What follows are 8 T cell receptor beta chains derived from one specimen sequenced in a study of CD8 T cells in ankylosing spondylitis. Overall study findings and caveats: Ankylosing spondylitis blood appeared to be characterized by a TCR beta motif of under 10 highly homologous variants.

TCRdb re-analysed the 5' RACE reads in MiXCR, keeping a single row per CDR3 protein. The table shows approximately 400,000 distinct CDR3 sequences, with 15% to 20% occurring only once. No antigen is known for these receptors. The material sequenced was blood, either unsorted or a sorted T cell fraction (not recorded which). The origin of the receptors is a male donor with ankylosing spondylitis.

The gene calls are TRBV7-3 and TRBJ2-7; 8 nucleotides match TRBD1. The CDR3 covers 14 residues. Germline CDR1 reads SGHTA; CDR2 reads FQGTGA. V trimming: 5 bases; J trimming: 3 bases; junction bases outside the gene matches: 6. The CDR3 DNA follows: TGTGCCAGCAGCATGAGGGACAGGATCTACGAGCAGTACTTC. This codes for CASSMRDRIYEQYF. Supplemented by reference TRBV7-3 and TRBJ2-7, the full variable domain reads GAGVSQTPSNKVTEKGKYVELRCDPISGHTALYWYRQSLGQGPEFLIYFQGTGAADDSGLPNDRFFAVRPEGSVSTLKIQRTERGDSAVYLCASSMRDRIYEQYFGPGTRLTVT.

This clonotype appeared a few times. The rearrangement links TRBV12-3 or TRBV12-4 to TRBJ2-2; D ambiguous. V lost 5 bases to trimming and J lost 9 bases, with 16 bases between them. The CDR3 length is 14 residues. CDR3 residues: CASSPLISRRELFF. The CDR3 DNA is TGTGCCAGCAGTCCCTTAATTTCTAGGAGGGAGCTGTTTTTT.

At least ten counts were recorded for this clonotype. CDR3 DNA: TGTGCCATCAGGGGACAGGGTAACGAGCAGTACTTC. Its translation: CAIRGQGNEQYF. V gene TRBV10-3 combines with J gene TRBJ2-7; 9 bases are shared with TRBD1. Germline V gene data show CDR1 as ENHRY and CDR2 as SYGVKD. The J segment lost 5 bases and the V segment lost 6 bases, leaving 2 bases of the junction unmatched. There are 12 residues in the CDR3.

V and J are TRBV20-1 and TRBJ1-5; D perhaps matches TRBD1 (5 bases). Germline V lookup: CDR1 DFQATT, CDR2 SNEGSKA (reference sequence). The CDR3 runs to 15 residues. Deletions cut 1 base from V and 6 bases from J, with 16 bases between. This CDR3 is CSARAGQGFSQPQHF. The CDR3 coding sequence is TGCAGTGCTAGAGCGGGCCAGGGCTTTTCTCAGCCCCAGCATTTT.

The chain joins TRBV5-1 to TRBJ2-1, with 11 bases matching TRBD2. Trimming at V came to 4 bases and at J to 0 bases, leaving 3 bases not matched to a gene. The CDR3 consists of 16 residues. The germline V gene has CDR1 SGHRS and CDR2 YFSETQ. The CDR3 here is CASSQTSGSSYNEQFF. In nucleotides, the CDR3 is TGCGCCAGCAGCCAAACTAGCGGGAGCTCCTACAATGAGCAGTTCTTC.

J is TRBJ1-1 and V is TRBV12-3 or TRBV12-4; the match to TRBD1 covers 10 bases. This CDR3 region has 15 residues. V dropped 7 bases and J dropped 4; count of bases not matched to a gene: 9. The CDR3, as DNA: TGTGCCAGCACCCCGGACAGGGGGAGTAGCACTGAAGCTTTCTTT. It specifies CASTPDRGSSTEAFF.

The sample holds a few counts of this clonotype. The chain combines TRBV28 with TRBJ1-2; 9 nucleotides line up with TRBD1. CDR1 is MDHEN and CDR2 is SYDVKM in the germline V gene. The CDR3 sequence is 17 residues long. V trimming: 4 bases; J trimming: 6 bases; junction bases outside the gene matches: 15. The CDR3 DNA reads TGTGCCAGCAGTTCCACCGGGACAGGGTTAAGGCGCGATGGCTACACCTTC. Translation: CASSSTGTGLRRDGYTF.

On this clonotype itself: A junction boundary mismatches the germline segment, possibly from a read error. This chain connects TRBV20-1 to TRBJ2-5, with TRBD2 matching over 12 bases. CDR3 length: 17 amino acids. CDR1 is DFQATT, CDR2 SNEGSKA, per germline (reference sequence). The CDR3 DNA follows: TGCTGTGCCATCCCTAGCGGGGGGGTCCACCTTCAAGAGACCCAGTACTTC. This translates into CCAIPSGGVHLQETQYF.